The clone carrying this T cell receptor (beta chain) has a handful of counts. Its target is unknown. This specimen belongs to a study of somatic mutations in cytotoxic T cells in rheumatoid arthritis. Profiling relied on immunoSEQ multiplex PCR, and the TCRdb table lists in-frame clones only, not all of them. The sample lists about 20,000 clones, roughly 84% seen once, with under 20% in the top ten. The CDR3 is made up of 15 amino acids. V lost 4 bases and J 0 bases, leaving 10 bases between the germline ends. The germline gives CDR1 MNHNS, CDR2 SASEGT. Overall study findings and caveats: Only rheumatoid arthritis patients, not healthy controls, showed CD8+ clonality increasing with age. A largest CD8+ clone above 20% of CD8+ cells occurred in about an eighth of the 65 patients. Relative to age-matched healthy controls, rheumatoid arthritis patients did not differ significantly in CD8+ T-cell clonality.

The source of this sequence is a woman in her forties or fifties in good health. Sample: CD8+ T cells sorted from blood. This sequence joins TRBV6-1 and TRBJ1-3; the D is unclear. CDR3 sequence (DNA): TGTGCCAGCAGTGTGACCGGGGACTCTGGAAACACCATATATTTT. It is translated as CASSVTGDSGNTIYF.